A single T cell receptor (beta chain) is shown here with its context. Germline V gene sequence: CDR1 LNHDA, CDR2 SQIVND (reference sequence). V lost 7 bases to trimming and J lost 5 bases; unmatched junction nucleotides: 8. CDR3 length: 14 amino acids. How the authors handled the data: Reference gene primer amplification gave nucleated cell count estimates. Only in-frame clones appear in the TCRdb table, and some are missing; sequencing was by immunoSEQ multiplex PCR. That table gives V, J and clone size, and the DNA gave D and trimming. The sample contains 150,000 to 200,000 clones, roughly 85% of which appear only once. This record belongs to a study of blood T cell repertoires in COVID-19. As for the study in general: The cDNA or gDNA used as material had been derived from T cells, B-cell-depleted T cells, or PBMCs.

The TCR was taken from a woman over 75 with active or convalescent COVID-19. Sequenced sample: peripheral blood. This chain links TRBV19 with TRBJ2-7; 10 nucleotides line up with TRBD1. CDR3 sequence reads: CASKSGTGENEQYF. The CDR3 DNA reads TGTGCCAGTAAAAGCGGGACAGGGGAGAACGAGCAGTACTTC.